A selection of T cell receptor beta chains follows, all from one sample in a study of shared clonotypes between healthy human individuals. Sequencing used immunoSEQ multiplex PCR; TCRdb keeps in-frame clones, though not all of them. The sample lists about 2.1 million clones; about 92% were seen once. Sequences were obtained from naive CD8+ T cells from PBMCs. These receptors were obtained from a man younger than 35 in good health. Some clones in this sample may be carry-over from other donors' samples. Both conserved end residues are part of each CDR3. A D gene is named only where the DNA matches it firmly. Some rows have no size entry. The others give once, few or many, or a class for an expanded clone.

>NA|NA|TRBV4-3|TRBJ2-3
TGCGCCAGCAGCCAAGACCCGTACAGCTCCCAGGAAGATACGCAGTATTTT
CASSQDPYSSQEDTQYF
>NA|NA|TRBV21-1|TRBJ1-5
TGTGCCAGCAGCAAATCTCGGACAGGGGGAAAGAATCAGCCCCAGCATTTT
CASSKSRTGGKNQPQHF
>NA|few|TRBV29-1|TRBJ1-1
TGCAGCGTTGATCGAGGGGACCGCACCATAGAAGCTTTCTTT
CSVDRGDRTIEAFF
>NA|NA|TRBV19|TRBJ1-5
TGTGCCAGTCGACAGGTTTTAAGCAATCAGCCCCAGCATTTT
CASRQVLSNQPQHF
>NA|NA|TRBV27|TRBJ1-5
TGTGCCAGCAGTTTTATCAATCAGCCCCAGCATTTT
CASSFINQPQHF
>TRBD1|NA|TRBV28|TRBJ2-7
TGTGCCAGCAGGCAACTGCGGACAGGGGGATCCTACGAGCAGTACTTC
CASRQLRTGGSYEQYF
>TRBD2|NA|TRBV11-1|TRBJ2-1
TGTGCCAGCAGCTTGGGGGCGGGAGGCTCCTACAATGAGCAGTTCTTC
CASSLGAGGSYNEQFF
>TRBD2|NA|TRBV9|TRBJ2-1
TGTGCCAGCAGCGTTAGCGGGAGTTGGAATGAGCAGTTCTTC
CASSVSGSWNEQFF
>NA|NA|TRBV9|TRBJ2-1
TGTGCCAGCAGCGTAGGAGAAAGCTCCTACAATGAGCAGTTCTTC
CASSVGESSYNEQFF
>TRBD1|NA|TRBV9|TRBJ1-2
TGTGCCAGCAGCCCTCAGACAGGGGCTAACTATGGCTACACCTTC
CASSPQTGANYGYTF
>NA|few|TRBV19|TRBJ1-1
TGTGCCACCAGAGTGAACACTGAAGCTTTCTTT
CATRVNTEAFF
>TRBD2|NA|TRBV30|TRBJ2-7
TGTGCCTGGAGTGTCCTAGCGGGAAGTGAGCAGTACTTC
CAWSVLAGSEQYF
>TRBD1|NA|TRBV5-4|TRBJ2-7
TGTGCCAGCAGCTACGGGACAGGGGCCTACGAGCAGTACTTC
CASSYGTGAYEQYF
>TRBD2|NA|TRBV7-9|TRBJ2-3
TGTGCCAGCAGCCGGGGGGGTGAAGGTCCCACGACCGCCACAGATACGCAGTATTTT
CASSRGGEGPTTATDTQYF
>TRBD2|NA|TRBV11-2|TRBJ2-1
TGTGCCAGCAGCTCCCGGATAGCGGGCCATGAGCAGTTCTTC
CASSSRIAGHEQFF
>NA|NA|TRBV5-6|TRBJ2-2
TGTGCCAGCAGCTTTAGCCTGGGGGACACCGGGGAGCTGTTTTTT
CASSFSLGDTGELFF
>TRBD1|NA|TRBV7-6|TRBJ2-1
TGTGCCAGCAGTTTTAAAATGCCGGGGACAGGGGCCCGGTGGGAGCAGTTCTTC
CASSFKMPGTGARWEQFF
>TRBD2|NA|TRBV2|TRBJ2-5
TGTGCCAGCAGTAATAGCGGGAGTCAACGGGAGACCCAGTACTTC
CASSNSGSQRETQYF
>TRBD2|NA|TRBV6-5|TRBJ2-3
TGTGCCAGCTTATCGGGGGGTACGCAGTATTTT
CASLSGGTQYF
>NA|NA|TRBV2|TRBJ1-2
TGTGCCAGCAGTGATCCCAGGGTGATGGACTATGGCTACACCTTC
CASSDPRVMDYGYTF
>NA|NA|TRBV28|TRBJ1-3
TGTGCCGGCTACAGGGTTGATCCCTTTTTTGGAAACACCATATATTTT
CAGYRVDPFFGNTIYF
>TRBD2|NA|TRBV29-1|TRBJ2-5
TGCAGCGTTGAAGGGTTACGATCGGGACTAGCGGGAGTTCTGGAGACCCAGTACTTC
CSVEGLRSGLAGVLETQYF
>TRBD2|NA|TRBV7-2|TRBJ2-2
TGTGCCAGCAGCCTAGCGGGAGGTAGCACCGGGGAGCTGTTTTTT
CASSLAGGSTGELFF
>NA|NA|TRBV7-6|TRBJ2-3
TGTGCCAGCGGCCCGGCGGGGAACACAGATACGCAGTATTTT
CASGPAGNTDTQYF
>NA|once|TRBV5-4|TRBJ2-1
TGTGCCAGCAGCCCAGGGTACAATGAGCAGTTCTTC
CASSPGYNEQFF
>NA|NA|TRBV27|TRBJ1-2
TGTGCCAGCAGTTTATCGGGACACTATGGCTACACCTTC
CASSLSGHYGYTF
>TRBD2|NA|TRBV7-3|TRBJ2-3
TGTGCCAGCAGCTTAACAGGGACTAGCGGGAGTACGCAGTATTTT
CASSLTGTSGSTQYF
>TRBD2|NA|TRBV4-1|TRBJ2-1
TGCGCCAGCAGCCAGGGTACTAGCGCCCATGAGCAGTTCTTC
CASSQGTSAHEQFF
>TRBD1|NA|TRBV27|TRBJ2-5
TGTGCCAGCAGCCTCCGGGACAGACAAGAGACCCAGTACTTC
CASSLRDRQETQYF
>NA|NA|TRBV7-3|TRBJ1-2
TGTGCCAGCAGCTTAACGGGGGCGGACTACACCTTC
CASSLTGADYTF
>TRBD1|NA|TRBV7-9|TRBJ1-2
TGTGCCAGCAGCTTAGATATACAGGGGACGGGCTACGGCTACACCTTC
CASSLDIQGTGYGYTF
>NA|NA|TRBV19|TRBJ2-2
TGTGCCAGTAGTATAGAGAAAACTCGAGCGGGCGTACTATACGGGGAGCTGTTTTTT
CASSIEKTRAGVLYGELFF
>TRBD2|NA|TRBV7-9|TRBJ2-1
TGTGCCAGCAGCCTAAGGACTAGCCCTTACAATGAGCAGTTCTTC
CASSLRTSPYNEQFF
>NA|NA|TRBV2|TRBJ2-3
TGTGCCAGCAGGGAAGGGGATTGGAGCACAGATACGCAGTATTTT
CASREGDWSTDTQYF
>NA|NA|TRBV9|TRBJ2-3
TGTGCCAGCAGCGTGGGACTCCTACTCACAGATACGCAGTATTTT
CASSVGLLLTDTQYF
>NA|NA|TRBV27|TRBJ2-7
TGTGCCAGCAGTTTATCCCCAAAATTTGAGGACGTACCCCCCTACGAGCAGTACTTC
CASSLSPKFEDVPPYEQYF
>TRBD1|NA|TRBV30|TRBJ1-2
TGTGCCTGGAGTGTACTGGGACAGGGGGCAGCTGGCTACACCTTC
CAWSVLGQGAAGYTF
>NA|once|TRBV27|TRBJ2-6
TGTGCCAGCAGTGAAACAGGGGCCAACGTCCTGACTTTC
CASSETGANVLTF
>TRBD1|NA|TRBV29-1|TRBJ2-7
TGCAGCGTTAAACTTCGGGACAGGGTCCCCCTCGAGCAGTACTTC
CSVKLRDRVPLEQYF
>TRBD1|NA|TRBV2|TRBJ2-7
TGTGCCAGCAGTGAAGCTACCGGGACAGGGCTCTACGAGCAGTACTTC
CASSEATGTGLYEQYF
>TRBD2|NA|TRBV7-2|TRBJ2-1
TGTGCCAGCAGCCGGACTAGCGGGAGTGGAATCTACAATGAGCAGTTCTTC
CASSRTSGSGIYNEQFF
>TRBD2|NA|TRBV28|TRBJ2-5
TGTGCCAGCAGTTTATTGGGGGAGGGCCTGGAAGAGACCCAGTACTTC
CASSLLGEGLEETQYF
>TRBD1|NA|TRBV7-6|TRBJ1-4
TGTGCCAGCAGCTTAACGACAGGGGAGTACGAAAAACTGTTTTTT
CASSLTTGEYEKLFF
>NA|NA|TRBV25-1|TRBJ1-1
TGTGCCAGCAGTGCACCAGACCGGTTCGAAGCTTTCTTT
CASSAPDRFEAFF
>NA|NA|TRBV27|TRBJ2-1
TGTGCCAGCAGTTTAACGGGGCGGAATGAGCAGTTCTTC
CASSLTGRNEQFF
>NA|NA|TRBV15|TRBJ2-7
TGTGCCACCAGCGGGAGATCCGGGACGGTCTCCTACGAGCAGTACTTC
CATSGRSGTVSYEQYF
>NA|NA|TRBV2|TRBJ2-1
TGTGCCAGCAGGTCCCCCTCCAATGAGCAGTTCTTC
CASRSPSNEQFF
>NA|NA|TRBV7-8|TRBJ1-5
TGTGCCAGCAGCTTAAATGCGAAGAGGACTAATCAGCCCCAGCATTTT
CASSLNAKRTNQPQHF
>NA|NA|TRBV27|TRBJ1-5
TGTGCCAGCAGTTTAGGTGTAGGGATTCAGCCCCAGCATTTT
CASSLGVGIQPQHF
>TRBD1|NA|TRBV9|TRBJ2-7
TGTGCCAGCAGCGCCGGACAGGGGATGAACGAGCAGTACTTC
CASSAGQGMNEQYF
>NA|NA|TRBV27|TRBJ2-7
TGTGCCAGCAGCCCAGGGCAGAATACGAACGAGCAGTACTTC
CASSPGQNTNEQYF
>NA|NA|TRBV10-3|TRBJ2-1
TGTGCCATCAGTGAGTCGCAGGGGGGCCCCTACAATGAGCAGTTCTTC
CAISESQGGPYNEQFF
>TRBD2|NA|TRBV2|TRBJ2-7
TGTGCCAGCAGTGAAGAGTGGCGTCTAGCGGGAAACTACGAGCAGTACTTC
CASSEEWRLAGNYEQYF
>TRBD2|NA|TRBV18|TRBJ2-7
TGTGCCAGCTCACCACCGAGGGCTAGCGGTTTCTACGAGCAGTACTTC
CASSPPRASGFYEQYF
>NA|NA|TRBV4-1|TRBJ1-1
TGCGCCAGCAGCCATCCGACCCTGAACACTGAAGCTTTCTTT
CASSHPTLNTEAFF
>NA|NA|TRBV5-1|TRBJ2-1
TGCGCCAGCAGCCCCGGGAGCCGGAGGAATGAGCAGTTCTTC
CASSPGSRRNEQFF
>NA|NA|TRBV6-1|TRBJ1-2
TGTGCCAGCAGTGAAGGAAGGAGGGGCGGCTTCTATGGCTACACCTTC
CASSEGRRGGFYGYTF
>TRBD1|few|TRBV30|TRBJ1-1
TGTGCGTTACAGGGGACGGACACTGAAGCTTTCTTT
CALQGTDTEAFF
>NA|NA|TRBV9|TRBJ1-1
TGTGCCAGCAGCGCGGGGCAGGGAGAAGCTTTCTTT
CASSAGQGEAFF